This TCR beta chain was identified in a study of T cell changes during pregnancy in multiple sclerosis. Using immunoSEQ multiplex PCR, the repertoire was profiled, and TCRdb retains in-frame clones only, with some absent. The table lists about 110,000 clones, approximately 89% of them singletons, with about 3% in the top ten. This receptor was identified in a female donor with multiple sclerosis, enrolled in a pregnancy study. The source material was peripheral blood, sampled after pregnancy.

In nucleotides, the CDR3 is TGTGCCAGCTCACCACCAGGCCCAGGTCAGCAGTACTTC. This codes for CASSPPGPGQQYF. The chain links TRBV18 to TRBJ2-7; D unclear. Germline V CDR1 and CDR2: KGHSH, LQKENI. V gave up 0 bases and J gave up 8 bases, with 11 bases separating them. The CDR3 is 13 residues long.